Included here is one T cell receptor (beta chain) sequence, with context. Its antigen is still unknown. The data were taken from a study of a mutant IDH1 vaccine in newly diagnosed glioma. Trimming left V 0 bases short and J 0 bases short, with 8 bases between. Germline V gene sequence: CDR1 SGHDN, CDR2 FVKESK. CDR3 size: 15 residues. Sequencing was performed with immunoSEQ multiplex PCR; in TCRdb, only in-frame clones are kept and a portion is missing. The table includes almost 85,000 clones, 65% to 90% detected once. Time point: week 23, last vaccination. All doses held 300 ug of mutant IDH1 20-mer peptide, with topical imiquimod.

V and J are TRBV14 and TRBJ1-1, with D unclear. The sequence came from a young man with glioma. Some clones in this sample may be carry-over from other donors' samples. Sequenced here: PBMCs, sampled from a glioma patient whose treatment included an IDH1 peptide vaccine. The CDR3 coding sequence is TGTGCCAGCAGCCAAGATTACAGAATGAACACTGAAGCTTTCTTT. Protein: CASSQDYRMNTEAFF.